The 24 T cell receptor beta chains given below trace back to one sample, sequenced in a study of cytomegalovirus exposure and HLA in healthy donors. With 60 Vbeta and 13 Jbeta primers, the PCR was carried out. The repertoire was sequenced with immunoSEQ multiplex PCR; TCRdb's copy has only in-frame clones and lacks some. In the table there are more than 140,000 clones, over 60% of which are singletons. Sequenced input: PBMCs. Source of these receptors: a woman in her 30s in good health and CMV-seropositive.

This rearrangement joins TRBV2 to TRBJ2-3; TRBD2 might be the D (5 bases). CDR3 length equals 15 residues. Germline CDR1 reads SNHLY; CDR2 reads FYNNEI. V lost 11 bases, J lost 2 bases, and 20 bases lay in between. The CDR3 here is CAYYAQALATDTQYF. In DNA form, the CDR3 reads TGTGCCTACTATGCGCAAGCTCTAGCCACAGATACGCAGTATTTT.

This clone was seen a handful of times. V and J are TRBV5-1 and TRBJ2-2, with 8 bases lining up with TRBD2. CDR3 length: 16 residues. Per germline, CDR1 SGHRS and CDR2 YFSETQ. J lost 2 bases, V lost 2 bases, and 5 bases had no gene match. The CDR3: CASSFTGGSNTGELFF. CDR3 DNA: TGCGCCAGCAGCTTCACGGGGGGGTCTAACACCGGGGAGCTGTTTTTT.

The rearrangement uses TRBV5-1 and TRBJ2-1; TRBD1 agrees at 7 bases. Germline CDR1 reads SGHRS; CDR2 reads YFSETQ. V lost 5 bases to trimming and J lost 4 bases; unmatched junction nucleotides: 12. CDR3 length: 16 residues. The CDR3 spells CASSFSPGTAYNEQFF. As DNA, the CDR3 is TGCGCCAGCAGTTTCTCCCCCGGGACAGCATACAATGAGCAGTTCTTC.

The chain recombines TRBV28 with TRBJ1-4, with TRBD1 as a possible D gene (5 bases). Germline CDR1 MDHEN, CDR2 SYDVKM. This CDR3 is 12 amino acids long. Trimming shortened V by 6 bases and J by 11 bases, and 13 bases separated the two germline ends. The CDR3 DNA reads TGTGCCAGCAGCGTTCCCGGGGGGAAACTGTTTTTT. It is translated as CASSVPGGKLFF.

This clone was seen a handful of times. The sample holds other DNA sequences that translate to the same CDR3. The rearrangement links TRBV5-1 to TRBJ1-1; TRBD1 matches 8 bases. Unmatched junction bases numbered 3, after V lost 3 bases and J lost 5 bases. The V gene's germline CDR1 is SGHRS and CDR2 YFSETQ. This CDR3 comprises 13 residues. The CDR3 reads CASSSDRGTEAFF. The CDR3 bases are TGCGCCAGCAGCTCCGACAGGGGTACTGAAGCTTTCTTT.

There are a few counts of this clone. The chain joins TRBV5-1 to TRBJ1-6; D gene unclear. Trimming removed 1 base from V and 8 bases from J, with 10 bases in between. The CDR3 totals 14 residues. Germline CDR1 and CDR2: SGHRS and YFSETQ. The CDR3 coding sequence is TGCGCCAGCAGCTTGCACAGAGCTGATTCACCCCTCCACTTT. This translates into CASSLHRADSPLHF.

This clone has a single count. V and J are TRBV5-4 and TRBJ2-5; 7 positions agree with TRBD2. The CDR3 is 14 residues long. Looked up from germline, CDR1 is SGHNT and CDR2 is YYREEE (reference sequence). The ends lost 3 bases at V and 2 bases at J; junction bases unmatched: 4. CDR3 nucleotides: TGTGCCAGCAGCTCCGGACTAGTACAAGAGACCCAGTACTTC. Translating it yields CASSSGLVQETQYF.

The rearrangement links TRBV30 to TRBJ2-1; D uncertain. CDR3 length: 13 residues. The V end lost 3 bases, the J end lost 2 bases, and 8 bases lay between the germline ends. CDR1 is GTSNPN, CDR2 SVGIG, per germline (reference sequence). The CDR3 DNA sequence: TGTGCCTGGAGCAGGTCCCCCTACAATGAGCAGTTCTTC. Translated: CAWSRSPYNEQFF.

This rearrangement joins TRBV7-9 to TRBJ2-7; a possible D gene is TRBD1 (6 bases). Trimming took 5 bases from V and 3 from J, leaving 14 bases between them. Germline CDR1 is SEHNR and CDR2 is FQNEAQ (reference sequence). This CDR3 has 14 amino acids. The CDR3 loop reads CASSMGAANYEQYF. The CDR3, as DNA: TGTGCCAGCAGCATGGGGGCGGCTAACTACGAGCAGTACTTC. The whole variable domain, remainder taken from reference TRBV7-9 and TRBJ2-7, is DTGVSQNPRHKITKRGQNVTFRCDPISEHNRLYWYRQTLGQGPEFLTYFQNEAQLEKSRLLSDRFSAERPKGSFSTLEIQRTEQGDSAMYLCASSMGAANYEQYFGPGTRLTVT.

The chain uses TRBV5-1 and TRBJ2-4; D may be TRBD2 (7 bases). The CDR3 has 21 amino acids. Trimming removed 2 bases from V and 0 bases from J, with 27 bases in between. Germline V gene sequence: CDR1 SGHRS, CDR2 YFSETQ. CDR3 sequence reads: CASSLERGGSRGLLAKNIQYF. DNA of the CDR3: TGCGCCAGCAGCTTAGAGAGGGGGGGATCCCGGGGCCTACTAGCCAAAAACATTCAGTACTTC.

The chain combines TRBV7-6 with TRBJ2-7, with D perhaps TRBD2 (6 bases). The V and J ends lost 5 bases and 5 bases respectively, with 13 bases between them. The CDR3 contains 13 residues. Germline assignment: CDR1 SGHVS and CDR2 FNYEAQ. The CDR3 is CASSEAGLDEQYF. The CDR3 DNA reads TGTGCCAGCAGCGAGGCGGGACTTGACGAGCAGTACTTC.

V gene TRBV19 combines with J gene TRBJ2-1, with 7 bases fitting TRBD2. After removal of 7 bases from V and 9 bases from J, the junction contained 9 bases not matched to a gene. Germline V gene lookup returns CDR1 LNHDA and CDR2 SQIVND (reference sequence). The CDR3 consists of 13 residues. The CDR3 nucleotides read TGTGCCAGTACTCCGGGGAGGGCCGCTGAGCAGTTCTTC. Protein sequence: CASTPGRAAEQFF.

The genes are TRBV10-2 and TRBJ2-5, with D possibly matching TRBD2 (6 bases). Germline loops: CDR1 WSHSY, CDR2 SAAADI. The CDR3 runs to 14 residues. The germline V and J ends were trimmed by 3 bases and 4 bases, with 12 bases remaining between them. CDR3 nucleotide sequence: TGCGCCAGCAGTGAACTGGGGACTGGAGAGACCCAGTACTTC. Protein product: CASSELGTGETQYF.

In its sample, this clone was seen a few times. CDR3 amino acids: CRSDRNTEAFF. In nucleotides, the CDR3 is TGCAGATCGGACAGAAACACTGAAGCTTTCTTT. This chain links TRBV20-1 with TRBJ1-1; D possibly corresponds to TRBD1 (6 bases). Germline V gene sequence: CDR1 DFQATT, CDR2 SNEGSKA (reference sequence). The CDR3 contains 11 residues.

CDR3 DNA sequence: TGTGCCAGCAGCGTAGCTGGCGGGGGCGGTGGCTACACCTTC. Its translation is CASSVAGGGGGYTF. The V and J genes are TRBV9 and TRBJ1-2; D perhaps matches TRBD1 (6 bases). V lost 0 bases to trimming and J lost 7 bases, with 13 bases between them. This CDR3 has 14 residues. Germline CDR1 is SGDLS and CDR2 is YYNGEE.

The CDR3 here is CASRTTGKDLEAFF. CDR3 nucleotide sequence: TGTGCCAGCAGGACGACAGGGAAAGATTTGGAAGCTTTCTTT. The rearrangement uses TRBV6-5 and TRBJ1-1; 7 positions agree with TRBD1. Trimming cost V 6 bases and J 8 bases; bases outside gene matches: 12. Germline assignment: CDR1 MNHEY and CDR2 SVGAGI. The CDR3 extends over 14 amino acids.

This chain connects TRBV21-1 to TRBJ1-5; the table's D call of TRBD1 was not tested on the DNA. TRBV21-1 is a pseudogene. The CDR3 consists of 17 residues. The CDR3 reads CASSKGPGRGHNQPQHF. As DNA, the CDR3 is TGTGCCAGCAGCAAAGGGCCGGGCAGGGGGCATAATCAGCCCCAGCATTTT.

This chain connects TRBV2 to TRBJ1-2, with 7 positions matching TRBD1. The CDR3 spans 14 residues. V was clipped by 0 bases and J by 7 bases; unmatched bases: 5. Germline CDR1 SNHLY, CDR2 FYNNEI. The CDR3 region has the DNA TGTGCCAGCAGTGAAGCGCAGGGGGTTGGTGGCTACACCTTC. Protein sequence: CASSEAQGVGGYTF. Full variable domain (outside the CDR3, taken from reference TRBV2 and TRBJ1-2): EPEVTQTPSHQVTQMGQEVILRCVPISNHLYFYWYRQILGQKVEFLVSFYNNEISEKSEIFDDQFSVERPDGSNFTLKIRSTKLEDSAMYFCASSEAQGVGGYTFGSGTRLTVV.

The chain joins TRBV7-6 to TRBJ1-1; 8 nucleotides line up with TRBD1. From germline, CDR1 is SGHVS and CDR2 FNYEAQ. The junction had 2 bases not matched to a gene; V was cut back by 1 base and J by 7 bases. This CDR3 is built from 13 residues. CDR3 amino acids: CASSLGGTGEAFF. The CDR3, as DNA: TGTGCCAGCAGCTTAGGGGGGACAGGTGAAGCTTTCTTT.

In its sample, this clone was seen once. The gene calls are TRBV15 and TRBJ2-2, with D maybe TRBD2 (5 bases). Trimming pared 0 bases from V and 9 bases from J, leaving 11 bases between. Germline CDR1 LNHNV, CDR2 YYDKDF (reference sequence). CDR3 length equals 14 residues. The CDR3: CATSRDHEGRELFF. CDR3 bases: TGTGCCACCAGCAGAGATCATGAGGGTCGGGAGCTGTTTTTT.

The chain is built from TRBV18 and TRBJ1-1; TRBD1 aligns across 10 bases. Germline lookup yields CDR1 KGHSH and CDR2 LQKENI. V gave up 4 bases and J gave up 0 bases; unmatched junction bases: 11. The CDR3 runs to 18 residues. CDR3 sequence: CASSRNPGQGRMNTEAFF. CDR3 in DNA: TGTGCCAGCTCACGTAACCCGGGACAGGGGAGAATGAACACTGAAGCTTTCTTT.

The rearrangement links TRBV19 to TRBJ1-6, with D uncertain. The CDR3 has 14 residues. The V gene's germline CDR1 is LNHDA and CDR2 SQIVND (reference sequence). V gave up 6 bases and J gave up 6 bases, with 12 bases separating them. CDR3 coding DNA: TGTGCCAGTAGGCCGCCAGCGCCTAATTCACCCCTCCACTTT. This encodes CASRPPAPNSPLHF.

The V and J genes are TRBV7-9 and TRBJ1-1; 7 nucleotides line up with TRBD1. This CDR3 is 14 amino acids long. The V segment lost 7 bases and the J segment 1 base; nucleotides outside the gene matches: 6. Germline CDR1 and CDR2: SEHNR and FQNEAQ (reference sequence). The CDR3 DNA follows: TGTGCCAGCATAGAAAGACAGGGGAACACTGAAGCTTTCTTT. Residues: CASIERQGNTEAFF.

The V gene is TRBV25-1, the J gene TRBJ2-5, with 9 bases lining up with TRBD2. The CDR3 length is 13 residues. Per germline, CDR1 MGHDK and CDR2 SYGVNS. Trimming took 4 bases from V and 5 from J; bases not matched to a gene: 2. The CDR3 reads CASSVAGAETQYF. The CDR3 nucleotides are TGTGCCAGCAGTGTAGCGGGAGCGGAGACCCAGTACTTC.